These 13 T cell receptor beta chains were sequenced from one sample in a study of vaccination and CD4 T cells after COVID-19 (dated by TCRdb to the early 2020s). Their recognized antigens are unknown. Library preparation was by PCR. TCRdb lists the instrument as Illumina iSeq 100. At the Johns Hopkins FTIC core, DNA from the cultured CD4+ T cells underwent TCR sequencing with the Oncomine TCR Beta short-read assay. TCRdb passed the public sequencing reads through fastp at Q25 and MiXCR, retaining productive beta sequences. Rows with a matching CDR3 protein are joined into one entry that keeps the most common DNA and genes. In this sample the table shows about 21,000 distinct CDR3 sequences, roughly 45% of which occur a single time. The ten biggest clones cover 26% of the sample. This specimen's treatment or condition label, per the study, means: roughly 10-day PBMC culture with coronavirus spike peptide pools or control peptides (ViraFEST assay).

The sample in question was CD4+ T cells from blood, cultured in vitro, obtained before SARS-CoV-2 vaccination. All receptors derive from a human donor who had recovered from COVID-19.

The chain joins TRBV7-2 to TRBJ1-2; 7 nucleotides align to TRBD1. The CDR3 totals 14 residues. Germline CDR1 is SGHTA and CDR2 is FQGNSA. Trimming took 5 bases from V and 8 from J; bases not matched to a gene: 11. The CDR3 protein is CASSPTRQGDGYTF. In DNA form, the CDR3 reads TGTGCCAGCAGCCCTACCCGACAGGGCGACGGCTACACCTTC.

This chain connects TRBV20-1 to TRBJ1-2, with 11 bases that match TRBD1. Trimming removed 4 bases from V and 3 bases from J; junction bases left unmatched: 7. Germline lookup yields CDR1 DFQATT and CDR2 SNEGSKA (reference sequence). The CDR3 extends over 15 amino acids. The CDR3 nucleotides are TGCAGTGCTATCGGACAGGGGGCGACAGACTATGGCTACACCTTC. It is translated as CSAIGQGATDYGYTF.

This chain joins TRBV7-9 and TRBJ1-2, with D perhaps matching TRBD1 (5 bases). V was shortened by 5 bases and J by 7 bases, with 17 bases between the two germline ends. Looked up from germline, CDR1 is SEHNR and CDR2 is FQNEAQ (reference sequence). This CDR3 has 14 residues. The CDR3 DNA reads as TGTGCCAGCAGCCCATCTGGGGGAGAGGGTGGCTACACCTTC. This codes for CASSPSGGEGGYTF.

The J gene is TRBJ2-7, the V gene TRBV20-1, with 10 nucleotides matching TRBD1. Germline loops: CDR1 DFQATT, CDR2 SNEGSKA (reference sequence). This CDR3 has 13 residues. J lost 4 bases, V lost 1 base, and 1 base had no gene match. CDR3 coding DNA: TGCAGTGCTAGAGGGGACAGGGGTTACGAGCAGTACTTC. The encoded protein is CSARGDRGYEQYF.

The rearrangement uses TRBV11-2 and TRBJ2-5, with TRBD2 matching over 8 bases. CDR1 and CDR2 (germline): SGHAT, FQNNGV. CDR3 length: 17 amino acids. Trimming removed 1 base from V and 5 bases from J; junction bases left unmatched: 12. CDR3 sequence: CASSLGSGGREGETQYF. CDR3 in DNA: TGTGCCAGCAGCTTAGGATCGGGAGGGAGAGAAGGGGAGACCCAGTACTTC.

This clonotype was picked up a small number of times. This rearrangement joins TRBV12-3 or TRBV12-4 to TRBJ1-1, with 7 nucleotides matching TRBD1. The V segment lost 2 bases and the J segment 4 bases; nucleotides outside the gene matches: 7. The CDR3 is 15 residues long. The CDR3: CASSLRNAGGTEAFF. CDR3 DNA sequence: TGTGCCAGCAGTTTAAGGAACGCAGGGGGCACTGAAGCTTTCTTT.

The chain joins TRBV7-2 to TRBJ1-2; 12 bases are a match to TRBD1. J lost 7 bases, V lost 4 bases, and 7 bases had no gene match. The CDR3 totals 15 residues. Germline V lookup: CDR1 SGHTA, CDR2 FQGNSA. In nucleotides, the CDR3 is TGTGCCAGCAGCTGGACCGGGACAGGGGGCTTTGGCTACACCTTC. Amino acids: CASSWTGTGGFGYTF.

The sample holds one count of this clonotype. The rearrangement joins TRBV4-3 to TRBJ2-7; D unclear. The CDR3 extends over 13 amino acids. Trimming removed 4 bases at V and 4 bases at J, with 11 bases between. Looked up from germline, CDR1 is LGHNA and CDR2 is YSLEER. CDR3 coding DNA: TGCGCCAGCAGCCCATATTACGGTTACGAGCAGTACTTC. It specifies CASSPYYGYEQYF.

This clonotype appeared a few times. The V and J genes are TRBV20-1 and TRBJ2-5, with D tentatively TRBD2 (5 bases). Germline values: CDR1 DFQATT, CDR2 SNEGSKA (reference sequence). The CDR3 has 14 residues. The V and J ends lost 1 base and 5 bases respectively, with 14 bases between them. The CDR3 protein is CSARASGLVETQYF. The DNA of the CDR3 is TGCAGTGCTAGAGCCAGCGGACTTGTGGAGACCCAGTACTTC.

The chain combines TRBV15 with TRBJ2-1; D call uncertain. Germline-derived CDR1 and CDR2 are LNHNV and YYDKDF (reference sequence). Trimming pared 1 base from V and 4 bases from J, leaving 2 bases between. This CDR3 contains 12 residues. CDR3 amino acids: CATSRVYNEQFF. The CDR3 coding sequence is TGTGCCACCAGCAGAGTGTACAATGAGCAGTTCTTC.

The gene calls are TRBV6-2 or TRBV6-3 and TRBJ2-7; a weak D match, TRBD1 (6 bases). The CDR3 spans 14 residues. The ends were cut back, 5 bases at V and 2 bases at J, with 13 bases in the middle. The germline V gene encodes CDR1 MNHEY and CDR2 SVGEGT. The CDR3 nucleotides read TGTGCCAGCAGTCCGGGACACGGTCCCTACGAGCAGTACTTC. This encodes CASSPGHGPYEQYF.

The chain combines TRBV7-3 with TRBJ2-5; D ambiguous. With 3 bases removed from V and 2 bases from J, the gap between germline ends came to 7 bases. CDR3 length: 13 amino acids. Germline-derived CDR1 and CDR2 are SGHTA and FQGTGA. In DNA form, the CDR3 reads TGTGCCAGCAGCTTCTCGCAGCAAGAGACCCAGTACTTC. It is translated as CASSFSQQETQYF.

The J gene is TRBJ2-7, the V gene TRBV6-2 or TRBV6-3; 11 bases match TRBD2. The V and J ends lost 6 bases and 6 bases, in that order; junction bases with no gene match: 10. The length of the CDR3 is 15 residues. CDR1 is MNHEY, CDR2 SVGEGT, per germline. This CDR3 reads CASSQELAGASEQYF. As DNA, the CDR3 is TGTGCCAGCAGCCAGGAACTAGCGGGAGCGAGCGAGCAGTACTTC.